The 18 T cell receptor beta chains below all came from one sample that was sequenced in a study of blood T cell repertoires in COVID-19. Generated by immunoSEQ multiplex PCR, the TCRdb table keeps only in-frame clones and is missing some. The data hold 140,000 to 150,000 clones, with over 75% observed a single time. The sequenced sample consisted of peripheral blood. These receptor sequences come from a human donor in a cohort sampled during active COVID-19.

V is TRBV19 and J is TRBJ2-5; D is ambiguous. Per germline, CDR1 LNHDA and CDR2 SQIVND (reference sequence). CDR3 size: 13 residues. The V gene lost 1 base and the J gene lost 5 bases, with 8 bases spanning the gap. The CDR3 DNA sequence: TGTGCCAGTAGTATAGCAGGTTACGAGACCCAGTACTTC. This sequence encodes CASSIAGYETQYF.

The chain has TRBV6-5 and TRBJ2-7; tentative D call: TRBD1 (5 bases). Trimming shortened V by 7 bases and J by 2 bases, and 9 bases separated the two germline ends. CDR3 length: 12 residues. Looked up from germline, CDR1 is MNHEY and CDR2 is SVGAGI. CDR3 sequence: CASKKGTYEQYF. DNA for the CDR3: TGTGCCAGCAAAAAGGGGACCTACGAGCAGTACTTC.

V usage is TRBV18 and J usage is TRBJ1-5, with 8 bases matching TRBD1. CDR1 KGHSH and CDR2 LQKENI come from the germline V gene. J was trimmed by 5 bases and V by 5 bases; bases with no gene match: 8. CDR3 length: 15 amino acids. CDR3 protein: CASSAQGGGDQPQHF. The CDR3 DNA follows: TGTGCCAGCTCAGCACAGGGGGGAGGGGATCAGCCCCAGCATTTT.

The chain joins TRBV21-1 to TRBJ2-4; TRBD2 is the table's D call, not checked against the DNA. TRBV21-1 is listed as a pseudogene. This CDR3 contains 16 residues. The CDR3 region has the DNA TGTGCCAGCAGCAAAGGTGGGCGAAGCGGGGGAAACATTCAGTACTTC. This codes for CASSKGGRSGGNIQYF.

The V call is TRBV29-1, the J call TRBJ1-1, with D perhaps TRBD1 (5 bases). The CDR3 loop spans 13 amino acids. V was pared by 3 bases and J by 0 bases, with 8 bases between. CDR1 and CDR2 from the germline V gene are SQVTM and ANQGSEA. CDR3 DNA: TGCAGCGTTGAGGGGCTGCTGAACACTGAAGCTTTCTTT. Its protein product is CSVEGLLNTEAFF.

CDR3 bases: TGCAGTGCTTTTCGGGGGGCTGGCTACACCTTC. Protein: CSAFRGAGYTF. The V and J genes are TRBV20-1 and TRBJ1-2; D may be TRBD1 (6 bases). Germline CDR1 reads DFQATT; CDR2 reads SNEGSKA (reference sequence). The ends were cut back, 5 bases at V and 7 bases at J, with 11 bases in the middle. This CDR3 spans 11 amino acids.

The chain joins TRBV12-3 or TRBV12-4 to TRBJ1-1; D is undetermined. Trimming shortened V by 5 bases and J by 5 bases, and 12 bases separated the two germline ends. The CDR3 runs 13 residues. The CDR3 nucleotides are TGTGCCAGCAGTAAGGGAGGTGGTACTGAAGCTTTCTTT. Translating gives CASSKGGGTEAFF.

This chain connects TRBV20-1 to TRBJ2-7, with TRBD2 matching over 10 bases. Looked up from germline, CDR1 is DFQATT and CDR2 is SNEGSKA (reference sequence). CDR3 size: 15 residues. J gave up 1 base and V 3 bases, and 6 bases lay outside the gene matches. The CDR3: CSASLAGAPSYEQYF. CDR3 sequence (DNA): TGCAGTGCTAGTCTAGCGGGGGCACCTTCCTACGAGCAGTACTTC.

This chain connects TRBV4-3 to TRBJ1-2, with 7 bases that match TRBD1. The CDR3 covers 15 residues. CDR1 is LGHNA and CDR2 is YSLEER in the germline V gene. J lost 4 bases, V lost 5 bases, and 10 bases had no gene match. In DNA form, the CDR3 reads TGCGCCAGCAGCTCCAGGGGGGCGACAGCCTATGGCTACACCTTC. This translates into CASSSRGATAYGYTF.

This clone showed up just once. The chain has TRBV4-1 and TRBJ2-4, with a tentative D call TRBD2 (6 bases). Trimming took off 4 bases at V and 9 bases at J, with 19 bases between the two ends. The CDR3 is made up of 15 amino acids. Germline CDR1 is MGHRA and CDR2 is YSYEKL. The DNA of the CDR3 is TGCGCCAGCAGCCTAACGGGACTCCCGAGGGGCATTCAGTACTTC. It specifies CASSLTGLPRGIQYF.

This clone has just one count. This chain joins TRBV13 and TRBJ2-2, with 11 bases identical to TRBD2. CDR1 is PRHDT and CDR2 is FYEKMQ in the germline V gene (reference sequence). CDR3 size: 15 residues. The V and J ends lost 5 bases and 5 bases, in that order; junction bases with no gene match: 4. The CDR3 DNA is TGTGCCAGCAGCGCTCGACTAGCGGGGACCGGGGAGCTGTTTTTT. Translation: CASSARLAGTGELFF. The full variable domain, its missing parts supplied by reference TRBV13 and TRBJ2-2, is AAGVIQSPRHLIKEKRETATLKCYPIPRHDTVYWYQQGPGQDPQFLISFYEKMQSDKGSIPDRFSAQQFSDYHSELNMSSLELGDSALYFCASSARLAGTGELFFGEGSRLTVL.

The chain uses TRBV5-5 and TRBJ2-3; D ambiguous. The V gene's germline CDR1 is SGHKS and CDR2 YYEKEE (reference sequence). Trimming stripped 6 bases from V and 3 bases from J, with 5 bases between. The CDR3 consists of 11 residues. This CDR3 reads CASTLTDTQYF. The CDR3 DNA reads as TGTGCCAGCACACTTACAGATACGCAGTATTTT.

The chain has TRBV9 and TRBJ2-1; 9 bases align to TRBD2. This CDR3 is built from 16 residues. With 0 bases clipped from V and 7 bases from J, the junction kept 8 bases outside the gene matches. The germline gives CDR1 SGDLS, CDR2 YYNGEE. The CDR3 loop reads CASSVGGTSLTNEQFF. In DNA, the CDR3 is TGTGCCAGCAGCGTAGGTGGGACTAGCCTAACAAATGAGCAGTTCTTC.

The chain has TRBV19 and TRBJ2-1; TRBD2 might be the D (6 bases). The germline V and J ends were trimmed by 9 bases and 2 bases, with 11 bases remaining between them. This CDR3 contains 13 residues. CDR1 is LNHDA and CDR2 is SQIVND in the germline V gene (reference sequence). The CDR3 region has the DNA TGTGCCAGCCGCCGGGGGACCTACAATGAGCAGTTCTTC. Its translation: CASRRGTYNEQFF.

The chain carries TRBV7-2 and TRBJ2-3; no reliable D call. Germline loops: CDR1 SGHTA, CDR2 FQGNSA. The CDR3 runs 12 residues. Deletions cut 4 bases from V and 5 bases from J, with 7 bases between. CDR3 sequence reads: CASSSQKDTQYF. For the CDR3, the DNA is TGTGCCAGCAGCTCCCAAAAAGATACGCAGTATTTT.

This chain connects TRBV5-6 to TRBJ1-6; a possible D gene is TRBD1 (5 bases). Germline CDR1 reads SGHDT; CDR2 reads YYEEEE. The CDR3 length is 17 residues. Trimming shortened V by 5 bases and J by 0 bases, and 15 bases separated the two germline ends. For the CDR3, the DNA is TGTGCCAGCAGGCAGGGTCCTCCGAGCTCCTATAATTCACCCCTCCACTTT. This sequence encodes CASRQGPPSSYNSPLHF.

V gene TRBV20-1 combines with J gene TRBJ2-5; D gene ambiguous. The CDR3 covers 11 residues. V lost 5 bases and J 4 bases, leaving 8 bases between the germline ends. CDR1 is DFQATT and CDR2 is SNEGSKA in the germline V gene (reference sequence). The CDR3 sequence: CSALGRETQYF. DNA of the CDR3: TGCAGTGCTCTAGGTAGAGAGACCCAGTACTTC.

This chain uses TRBV6-4 with TRBJ2-2; 7 bases agree with TRBD2. CDR1 is MRHNA and CDR2 is SNTAGT in the germline V gene. V dropped 4 bases and J dropped 5; count of bases not matched to a gene: 4. The CDR3 consists of 14 residues. The CDR3 protein is CASSVGGSTGELFF. CDR3 DNA: TGTGCCAGCAGTGTGGGGGGGAGTACCGGGGAGCTGTTTTTT.